The 14 T cell receptor beta chains presented below share a single source sample, sequenced in a study of cytomegalovirus exposure and HLA in healthy donors. The PCR contained 60 Vbeta and 13 Jbeta primers. Sequencing used immunoSEQ multiplex PCR; TCRdb keeps in-frame clones, though not all of them. Found here are tens of thousands of clones, around 66% of them singletons; the top ten hold approximately 15%. Material: PBMCs. The receptors shown here come from a woman in her 40s in good health and CMV-seropositive.

This clone turned up a few times. V usage is TRBV11-2 and J usage is TRBJ1-2; D not resolved. The CDR3 spans 16 residues. From germline, CDR1 is SGHAT and CDR2 FQNNGV. V was shortened by 7 bases and J by 0 bases, with 18 bases between the two germline ends. The CDR3: CASNPSGGSTNYGYTF. CDR3 in DNA: TGTGCCAGCAACCCCTCGGGAGGGAGTACTAACTATGGCTACACCTTC. The variable domain in full, completed from reference TRBV11-2 and TRBJ1-2, reads EAGVAQSPRYKIIEKRQSVAFWCNPISGHATLYWYQQILGQGPKLLIQFQNNGVVDDSQLPKDRFSAERLKGVDSTLKIQPAKLEDSAVYLCASNPSGGSTNYGYTFGSGTRLTVV.

V and J are TRBV29-1 and TRBJ1-3; D unclear. This CDR3 has 13 residues. Trimming removed 3 bases at V and 4 bases at J, with 10 bases between. CDR1 and CDR2 (germline): SQVTM, ANQGSEA. The CDR3 here is CSVDRDRGNTIYF. In DNA form, the CDR3 reads TGCAGCGTTGACCGCGATCGGGGAAACACCATATATTTT.

The chain carries TRBV5-6 and TRBJ2-1, with 10 bases lining up with TRBD1. The V segment lost 3 bases and the J segment 6 bases; nucleotides outside the gene matches: 9. CDR3 length: 16 residues. CDR1 and CDR2 (germline): SGHDT, YYEEEE. The CDR3 DNA sequence: TGTGCCAGCAGCTATTCCGACAGGGGGCCACCCAATGAGCAGTTCTTC. Translation: CASSYSDRGPPNEQFF.

This chain uses TRBV5-4 with TRBJ2-3, with 9 bases identical to TRBD2. Germline V gene data show CDR1 as SGHNT and CDR2 as YYREEE (reference sequence). V gave up 2 bases and J gave up 7 bases; unmatched junction bases: 11. This CDR3 has 16 residues. CDR3 protein: CASSLEVLAGLNTQYF. The DNA for the CDR3 is TGTGCCAGCAGCTTAGAGGTTCTAGCGGGATTGAATACGCAGTATTTT.

This clone was seen only a few times. V is TRBV28 and J is TRBJ2-2; D is unresolved. V gave up 9 bases and J gave up 3 bases, with 11 bases separating them. The CDR3 is 13 residues long. Germline lookup yields CDR1 MDHEN and CDR2 SYDVKM. In DNA form, the CDR3 reads TGTGCCAGTCAGATCCCCGACACCGGGGAGCTGTTTTTT. Protein sequence: CASQIPDTGELFF.

The genes are TRBV28 and TRBJ1-2; 9 bases line up with TRBD1. Germline loops: CDR1 MDHEN, CDR2 SYDVKM. J was trimmed by 4 bases and V by 5 bases; bases with no gene match: 8. This CDR3 comprises 15 residues. The CDR3 protein is CASSAPGQGFYGYTF. The CDR3 DNA sequence: TGTGCCAGCAGTGCACCGGGACAGGGCTTCTATGGCTACACCTTC.

The chain's CDR3 is CASSHFAGGYTF. CDR3 nucleotide sequence: TGCGCCAGCAGTCACTTTGCGGGTGGCTACACCTTC. The chain uses TRBV4-1 and TRBJ1-2; D is uncertain. The CDR3 covers 12 residues. Germline CDR1 reads MGHRA; CDR2 reads YSYEKL. Trimming removed 6 bases from V and 7 bases from J, with 12 bases in between.

This clone was seen more than once but under ten times. The CDR3 sequence is CVTGTSGRRPPGELFF. The CDR3 DNA follows: TGTGTCACCGGGACTAGCGGGAGAAGACCACCCGGGGAGCTGTTTTTT. The gene calls are TRBV7-8 and TRBJ2-2, with 14 bases lining up with TRBD2. The CDR3 contains 16 residues. Germline lookup yields CDR1 SGHVS and CDR2 FQNEAQ.

The rearrangement links TRBV10-3 to TRBJ2-7, with TRBD2 matching over 11 bases. The CDR3 is made up of 15 amino acids. Germline V gene data show CDR1 as ENHRY and CDR2 as SYGVKD. Trimming removed 6 bases from V and 3 bases from J; junction bases left unmatched: 7. The CDR3 coding sequence is TGTGCCATCAGCGACACCGGGACTAGCGGCTACGAGCAGTACTTC. Its translation is CAISDTGTSGYEQYF.

The CDR3 region has the DNA TGTGCCAGCAGTGCCAGACCTCGGGGCTATGGCTACACCTTC. Amino acid sequence: CASSARPRGYGYTF. The chain joins TRBV27 to TRBJ1-2, with D uncertain. Trimming left V 5 bases short and J 4 bases short, with 14 bases between. This CDR3 spans 14 amino acids. CDR1 MNHEY and CDR2 SMNVEV come from the germline V gene (reference sequence).

V gene TRBV5-1 combines with J gene TRBJ2-6; D is unclear. Germline CDR1 and CDR2: SGHRS and YFSETQ. This CDR3 region has 17 residues. V gave up 4 bases and J gave up 4 bases, with 18 bases separating them. CDR3 nucleotides: TGCGCCAGCAGCGCCTCCCTAGGTTACGCCGGGGCCAACGTCCTGACTTTC. It translates to CASSASLGYAGANVLTF.

The genes are TRBV14 and TRBJ2-1; possible D gene TRBD2, 6 bases. CDR3 size: 16 residues. Germline CDR1 reads SGHDN; CDR2 reads FVKESK. The V and J ends lost 0 bases and 8 bases respectively, with 17 bases between them. The CDR3 is CASSQEWDSQVDEQFF. CDR3 DNA sequence: TGTGCCAGCAGCCAAGAGTGGGACTCGCAGGTCGATGAGCAGTTCTTC.

The sample holds a few counts of this clone. The chain carries TRBV4-3 and TRBJ2-1, with 7 bases identical to TRBD2. The ends lost 3 bases at V and 8 bases at J; junction bases unmatched: 13. There are 16 residues in the CDR3. Germline CDR1 is LGHNA and CDR2 is YSLEER. CDR3: CASSQAAGTHGDEQFF. The CDR3 bases are TGCGCCAGCAGCCAGGCAGCGGGAACCCACGGGGATGAGCAGTTCTTC.

The chain couples TRBV5-6 to TRBJ2-1, with D possibly TRBD1 on 6 matching bases. This CDR3 has 17 amino acids. Trimming pared 2 bases from V and 0 bases from J, leaving 15 bases between. Germline V gives CDR1 SGHDT, CDR2 YYEEEE. The CDR3 protein is CASSFYGGSSSYNEQFF. The CDR3 coding sequence is TGTGCCAGCAGCTTCTATGGGGGCTCGAGCTCCTACAATGAGCAGTTCTTC.